A single sample is the source of the 9 T cell receptor beta chains below, sequenced in a study of T cell changes during pregnancy in multiple sclerosis. TCRdb's table, derived via immunoSEQ multiplex PCR, lists solely in-frame clones and lacks some. The sample gives roughly 100,000 clones, around 94% of which show up once; 0.8% to 1% is in the top ten. The sample consisted of peripheral blood, taken after pregnancy. The receptors shown here come from a female donor with multiple sclerosis, enrolled in a pregnancy study.

The V gene is TRBV19, the J gene TRBJ1-5, with 7 bases lining up with TRBD1. Germline CDR1 is LNHDA and CDR2 is SQIVND (reference sequence). This CDR3 spans 14 amino acids. The junction had 7 bases not matched to a gene; V was cut back by 4 bases and J by 7 bases. CDR3 DNA sequence: TGTGCCAGTAGTACGAGACAGGGTTCGCAGCCCCAGCATTTT. Its translation is CASSTRQGSQPQHF.

The V gene is TRBV5-4, the J gene TRBJ1-1; D possibly corresponds to TRBD1 (5 bases). The CDR3 is 13 amino acids. The V and J ends lost 2 bases and 7 bases respectively, with 12 bases between them. Germline CDR1 reads SGHNT; CDR2 reads YYREEE (reference sequence). As DNA, the CDR3 is TGTGCCAGCAGCTTAATTCTCGGGGGTGAAGCTTTCTTT. It codes for CASSLILGGEAFF.

This chain joins TRBV30 and TRBJ1-2, with D possibly being TRBD1 (6 bases). With 0 bases removed from V and 12 bases from J, the gap between germline ends came to 17 bases. The germline CDR1 and CDR2 sequences are GTSNPN and SVGIG (reference sequence). The CDR3 consists of 13 residues. CDR3 loop: CAWSVQGRVGNTF. The CDR3 DNA reads TGTGCCTGGAGTGTACAGGGCCGAGTAGGGAACACCTTC.

The rearrangement joins TRBV2 to TRBJ1-2, with 11 bases aligning to TRBD1. Germline CDR1 SNHLY, CDR2 FYNNEI. With 6 bases clipped from V and 4 bases from J, the junction kept 1 base outside the gene matches. The CDR3 has 13 amino acids. The CDR3 region has the DNA TGTGCCAGCAGCGGGACAGGGGGCTATGGCTACACCTTC. Its translation: CASSGTGGYGYTF.

The rearrangement links TRBV7-9 to TRBJ1-4, with D maybe TRBD1 (6 bases). The germline V gene encodes CDR1 SEHNR and CDR2 FQNEAQ (reference sequence). The CDR3 runs 14 residues. The V end lost 6 bases, the J end lost 8 bases, and 16 bases lay between the germline ends. The CDR3 coding sequence is TGTGCCAGCAGTGTCCCAGGGGCTTGGGAAAAACTGTTTTTT. Protein product: CASSVPGAWEKLFF.

The chain couples TRBV5-5 to TRBJ1-5, with 10 positions matching TRBD1. Germline-derived CDR1 and CDR2 are SGHKS and YYEKEE (reference sequence). The CDR3 contains 16 residues. Germline trimming cut 2 bases from V and 8 bases from J; bases unmatched to any gene: 10. This chain's CDR3 is CASSLRPGQGLEPQHF. CDR3 nucleotide sequence: TGTGCCAGCAGCTTAAGACCGGGACAGGGGTTGGAGCCCCAGCATTTT.

The V and J genes are TRBV10-3 and TRBJ2-1; TRBD2 matches at 7 bases. Germline values: CDR1 ENHRY, CDR2 SYGVKD. The ends lost 7 bases at V and 9 bases at J; junction bases unmatched: 6. CDR3 length equals 12 residues. The CDR3 here is CAIKPPGGEQFF. CDR3 sequence (DNA): TGTGCCATCAAGCCACCGGGGGGTGAGCAGTTCTTC.

J is TRBJ2-3 and V is TRBV7-8; 9 bases line up with TRBD2. The CDR3 loop spans 16 amino acids. Germline-derived CDR1 and CDR2 are SGHVS and FQNEAQ. Losses at the gene ends were 4 bases for V and 5 bases for J; bases not matched to a gene: 10. CDR3 protein: CASSYWVAGAKDTQYF. In DNA form, the CDR3 reads TGTGCCAGCAGCTATTGGGTAGCGGGGGCGAAAGATACGCAGTATTTT.

The chain has TRBV7-2 and TRBJ2-7; no clear D gene. The germline V gene encodes CDR1 SGHTA and CDR2 FQGNSA. V was trimmed by 5 bases and J by 3 bases, leaving 11 bases between them. The CDR3 loop spans 13 amino acids. CDR3 nucleotides: TGTGCCAGCAGCCTAAATCCATTCTACGAGCAGTACTTC. Encoded protein: CASSLNPFYEQYF.